Below, 22 T cell receptor beta chains from the same sample are listed, as sequenced in a study of shared clonotypes between healthy human individuals. Measured with immunoSEQ multiplex PCR; TCRdb has only the in-frame clones, and not every one. The profile covers approximately 840,000 clones, with 90% to 98% appearing a single time and 0.2% to 0.25% taken by the ten largest. CD45RO-negative, CCR7-positively selected cells formed the naive CD8 fraction, excluding terminally differentiated effector memory CD45RA+ cells. Input material: naive CD8+ T cells sorted from blood. These receptors were collected from a man in his thirties or forties in good health.

The genes are TRBV4-2 and TRBJ2-7, with a weak D call TRBD2 (6 bases). This CDR3 is 18 amino acids long. The germline V gene encodes CDR1 LGHNA and CDR2 YNFKEQ. Trimming removed 0 bases from V and 3 bases from J, with 21 bases in between. CDR3 sequence: CASSQDPPGLNPIYEQYF. For the CDR3, the DNA is TGTGCCAGCAGCCAAGATCCCCCGGGACTGAACCCGATCTACGAGCAGTACTTC.

The genes are TRBV5-4 and TRBJ2-7; 7 positions match TRBD1. Germline V lookup: CDR1 SGHNT, CDR2 YYREEE (reference sequence). The CDR3 runs to 16 residues. The J segment lost 0 bases and the V segment lost 1 base, leaving 7 bases of the junction unmatched. CDR3 loop: CASSLRRAGGSYEQYF. The CDR3 region has the DNA TGTGCCAGCAGCTTGAGGCGGGCAGGGGGCTCCTACGAGCAGTACTTC.

The V call is TRBV11-3, the J call TRBJ2-1; TRBD1 aligns across 7 bases. Unmatched junction bases numbered 4, after V lost 2 bases and J lost 6 bases. The V gene's germline CDR1 is SGHNT and CDR2 YENEEA. The CDR3 runs to 14 residues. CDR3 sequence: CASSLRTGPNEQFF. As DNA, the CDR3 is TGTGCCAGCAGCTTACGGACAGGACCCAATGAGCAGTTCTTC.

The rearrangement joins TRBV9 to TRBJ1-5, with D hard to call. The CDR3 is made up of 15 amino acids. V was trimmed by 4 bases and J by 5 bases, leaving 16 bases between them. Germline CDR1 reads SGDLS; CDR2 reads YYNGEE. The CDR3 nucleotides are TGTGCCAGCAGCTTAGGCGGGGAGGCGCATCAGCCCCAGCATTTT. It yields the protein CASSLGGEAHQPQHF.

The chain recombines TRBV28 with TRBJ1-1, with a weak D call TRBD1 (5 bases). This CDR3 is built from 13 residues. From germline, CDR1 is MDHEN and CDR2 SYDVKM. The CDR3 nucleotides read TGTTCGACCCTGAGGGGTTTGAACACTGAAGCTTTCTTT. It specifies CSTLRGLNTEAFF.

The chain carries TRBV6-5 and TRBJ2-7; D might be TRBD1 (5 bases). Per the germline V gene, CDR1 is MNHEY and CDR2 is SVGAGI. The CDR3 is 14 residues long. The V gene lost 4 bases and the J gene lost 0 bases, with 10 bases spanning the gap. CDR3 residues: CASSSVQVSYEQYF. As DNA, the CDR3 is TGTGCCAGCAGTTCGGTACAGGTCTCCTACGAGCAGTACTTC.

The V and J genes are TRBV10-3 and TRBJ2-7, with 11 bases matching TRBD2. V trimming: 6 bases; J trimming: 3 bases; junction bases outside the gene matches: 4. The CDR3 consists of 14 residues. Germline values: CDR1 ENHRY, CDR2 SYGVKD. The CDR3 sequence: CAIRTSGENYEQYF. The CDR3 coding sequence is TGTGCCATCAGGACTAGCGGGGAAAACTACGAGCAGTACTTC.

The chain combines TRBV19 with TRBJ2-3, with D maybe TRBD2 (6 bases). V dropped 0 bases and J dropped 6 bases, with 16 bases sitting between them. Germline assignment: CDR1 LNHDA and CDR2 SQIVND (reference sequence). This CDR3 has 16 residues. CDR3 bases: TGTGCCAGTAGTATAGATGGGCTCAGAGGAGGGGATACGCAGTATTTT. Its translation: CASSIDGLRGGDTQYF.

This chain uses TRBV7-2 with TRBJ1-2, with no clear D. The CDR3 has 14 amino acids. The germline CDR1 and CDR2 sequences are SGHTA and FQGNSA. With 1 base removed from V and 8 bases from J, the gap between germline ends came to 14 bases. CDR3 in DNA: TGTGCCAGCAGCTTAGAATTCAAAGGGCTGGGCTACACCTTC. It encodes CASSLEFKGLGYTF.

The V call is TRBV27, the J call TRBJ2-3; D remains ambiguous. CDR3 length: 12 residues. Trimming left V 5 bases short and J 8 bases short, with 11 bases between. Germline CDR1 is MNHEY and CDR2 is SMNVEV (reference sequence). The CDR3 region has the DNA TGTGCCAGCAGTGCCCGACATGGTACGCAGTATTTT. Protein sequence: CASSARHGTQYF.

The chain has TRBV7-9 and TRBJ2-3, with 8 bases matching TRBD2. There are 18 residues in the CDR3. V trimming: 7 bases; J trimming: 1 base; junction bases outside the gene matches: 16. Germline CDR1 reads SEHNR; CDR2 reads FQNEAQ (reference sequence). The CDR3 sequence is CASKGLAGLNLGTDTQYF. CDR3 nucleotides: TGTGCCAGCAAGGGGTTAGCGGGACTGAACCTCGGCACAGATACGCAGTATTTT.

The V call is TRBV29-1, the J call TRBJ2-2; TRBD1 agrees at 8 bases. The length of the CDR3 is 13 residues. The V gene's germline CDR1 is SQVTM and CDR2 ANQGSEA. V shed 1 base and J 6 bases; nucleotides not matched to a gene: 1. This CDR3 is CSVEGQGSGELFF. The DNA for the CDR3 is TGCAGCGTTGAAGGACAGGGGTCCGGGGAGCTGTTTTTT.

The chain has TRBV5-5 and TRBJ2-7; 9 bases map to TRBD2. From germline, CDR1 is SGHKS and CDR2 YYEKEE (reference sequence). J lost 4 bases, V lost 0 bases, and 5 bases had no gene match. This CDR3 comprises 15 residues. CDR3 sequence (DNA): TGTGCCAGCAGCTTGGCCCCTAGCGGGATATACGAGCAGTACTTC. It encodes CASSLAPSGIYEQYF.

This chain uses TRBV9 with TRBJ2-1, with 8 nucleotides matching TRBD1. Germline lookup yields CDR1 SGDLS and CDR2 YYNGEE. After removal of 3 bases from V and 8 bases from J, the junction contained 10 bases not matched to a gene. This CDR3 has 15 residues. CDR3 protein: CASSEDRASEHEQFF. CDR3 bases: TGTGCCAGCAGCGAGGACAGGGCCTCAGAGCATGAGCAGTTCTTC.

The chain joins TRBV6-5 to TRBJ1-2; tentative D call: TRBD1 (6 bases). This CDR3 region has 13 residues. The germline gives CDR1 MNHEY, CDR2 SVGAGI. The V end lost 6 bases, the J end lost 10 bases, and 18 bases lay between the germline ends. The CDR3 bases are TGTGCCAGCAGCAATACAGGGTTAGGGGACTACACCTTC. The encoded protein is CASSNTGLGDYTF.

The chain uses TRBV5-4 and TRBJ2-7, with 16 bases matching TRBD2. Looked up from germline, CDR1 is SGHNT and CDR2 is YYREEE (reference sequence). The ends lost 3 bases at V and 0 bases at J; junction bases unmatched: 3. The CDR3 totals 17 residues. CDR3 residues: CASSSGTSGRDSYEQYF. CDR3 in DNA: TGTGCCAGCAGCTCCGGGACTAGCGGGAGGGACTCCTACGAGCAGTACTTC.

This chain links TRBV29-1 with TRBJ1-1, with a possible D match to TRBD1 (5 bases). CDR3 length: 13 residues. Per the germline V gene, CDR1 is SQVTM and CDR2 is ANQGSEA. The V end lost 1 base, the J end lost 4 bases, and 10 bases lay between the germline ends. CDR3: CSVEVGDFTEAFF. The CDR3 coding sequence is TGCAGCGTTGAAGTGGGGGATTTCACTGAAGCTTTCTTT.

The chain couples TRBV19 to TRBJ2-7; possibly TRBD2 for D (5 bases). Trimming shortened V by 1 base and J by 2 bases, and 15 bases separated the two germline ends. The CDR3 has 16 amino acids. The germline V gene has CDR1 LNHDA and CDR2 SQIVND (reference sequence). CDR3 protein: CASSIGEGTKTYEQYF. The CDR3, as DNA: TGTGCCAGTAGTATAGGAGAGGGAACAAAAACCTACGAGCAGTACTTC.

The J gene is TRBJ2-1, the V gene TRBV7-2; unclear D gene. The CDR3 contains 14 residues. Trimming removed 1 base from V and 8 bases from J, with 12 bases in between. Per germline, CDR1 SGHTA and CDR2 FQGNSA. The CDR3: CASSLVGYRDEQFF. DNA of the CDR3: TGTGCCAGCAGCTTAGTAGGATATCGAGATGAGCAGTTCTTC.

Worth noting for this clone: Other nucleotide sequences in the sample specify the same CDR3. The chain joins TRBV6-6 to TRBJ2-5; 13 bases map to TRBD2. V lost 2 bases and J lost 3; bases outside the gene matches: 3. Germline V lookup: CDR1 MNHNY, CDR2 SVGAGI (reference sequence). This CDR3 is built from 16 residues. This chain's CDR3 is CASSYPGLAGEETQYF. For the CDR3, the DNA is TGTGCCAGCAGTTACCCTGGACTAGCGGGGGAAGAGACCCAGTACTTC.

CDR3 amino acids: CASSTAGGLGDEQYF. Here the CDR3 DNA reads TGTGCCAGCAGCACTGCGGGAGGCCTCGGGGACGAGCAGTACTTC. V gene TRBV5-4 combines with J gene TRBJ2-7; TRBD2 aligns across 8 bases. The CDR3 extends over 15 amino acids. Per the germline V gene, CDR1 is SGHNT and CDR2 is YYREEE (reference sequence). V lost 4 bases and J lost 5; bases outside the gene matches: 11.

The chain recombines TRBV15 with TRBJ2-7; D assignment may be TRBD1 or TRBD2 (5 bases each). This CDR3 has 15 amino acids. V lost 0 bases, J lost 1 base, and 10 bases lay in between. Germline V gene data show CDR1 as LNHNV and CDR2 as YYDKDF (reference sequence). CDR3 sequence (DNA): TGTGCCACCAGCAGAGATCAAGGGACGTCCTACGAGCAGTACTTC. Protein sequence: CATSRDQGTSYEQYF. Looking up the rest from reference TRBV15 and TRBJ2-7 gives the full variable domain: DAMVIQNPRYQVTQFGKPVTLSCSQTLNHNVMYWYQQKSSQAPKLLFHYYDKDFNNEADTPDNFQSRRPNTSFCFLDIRSPGLGDTAMYLCATSRDQGTSYEQYFGPGTRLTVT.